Each of the 9 T cell receptor beta chains below was sequenced from the same sample in a study of blood T cells in healthy people across ages. Using a J-beta primer mix together with a sample-barcoded 5' primer, a second PCR was run for roughly 7 to 12 cycles. TCRdb re-derived calls from the 5' RACE reads in MiXCR, one entry per CDR3 protein. There are fewer than 2,000,000 distinct CDR3 sequences in the sample; 30% to 40% occur only once, and about 21% lies in the top ten. The sequencing input was blood. Every receptor here comes from a human donor in good health.

The CDR3 here is CASSVAGDHQPQHF. DNA for the CDR3: TGTGCCAGCAGCGTAGCAGGAGATCATCAGCCCCAGCATTTT. This chain joins TRBV9 and TRBJ1-5, with unresolved D. The CDR3 consists of 14 residues. Germline CDR1 reads SGDLS; CDR2 reads YYNGEE. Trimming removed 0 bases at V and 5 bases at J, with 9 bases between.

The chain employs TRBV12-3 or TRBV12-4 and TRBJ1-3; D not certain. Trimming pared 6 bases from V and 0 bases from J, leaving 15 bases between. The CDR3 sequence is 16 residues long. The CDR3 DNA sequence: TGTGCCAGCAGCGTAGCTGGAGTAGGCTCTGGAAACACCATATATTTT. Protein product: CASSVAGVGSGNTIYF.

This clonotype was recorded once. An end of the junction does not agree with germline; a read error may underlie this. J is TRBJ2-7 and V is TRBV13; 8 bases match TRBD2. The CDR3 covers 15 residues. Per the germline V gene, CDR1 is PRHDT and CDR2 is FYEKMQ (reference sequence). The CDR3 nucleotides read TGTGCCAGCGGCTTAGGGGTAGCGGGGCACTACGAGCAGTACTTC. Its protein product is CASGLGVAGHYEQYF.

The chain links TRBV12-3 or TRBV12-4 to TRBJ1-5, with D possibly matching TRBD1 (6 bases). V lost 7 bases and J 5 bases, leaving 9 bases between the germline ends. The CDR3 loop spans 12 amino acids. The CDR3, as DNA: TGTGCCAGCATGGACAGACATCAGCCCCAGCATTTT. This translates into CASMDRHQPQHF.

The J gene is TRBJ2-2, the V gene TRBV5-1; TRBD2 is a possible D gene (5 bases). The CDR3 sequence is 16 residues long. The germline V gene encodes CDR1 SGHRS and CDR2 YFSETQ. V lost 0 bases and J lost 5, with 14 bases in between. The CDR3 DNA reads as TGCGCCAGCAGCTTGGACGTCGGGGAAACTACCGGGGAGCTGTTTTTT. Protein sequence: CASSLDVGETTGELFF. Supplemented by reference TRBV5-1 and TRBJ2-2, the full variable domain reads KAGVTQTPRYLIKTRGQQVTLSCSPISGHRSVSWYQQTPGQGLQFLFEYFSETQRNKGNFPGRFSGRQFSNSRSEMNVSTLELGDSALYLCASSLDVGETTGELFFGEGSRLTVL.

The chain links TRBV12-3 or TRBV12-4 to TRBJ2-1, with D perhaps matching TRBD2 (6 bases). The CDR3 is 15 amino acids. The V and J ends lost 1 base and 2 bases respectively, with 9 bases between them. Here the CDR3 reads CASSLGLGAYNEQFF. Here the CDR3 DNA reads TGTGCCAGCAGTTTAGGACTAGGGGCCTACAATGAGCAGTTCTTC.

In the case of this clonotype: A much larger clone differs from this one at a single base, so this may be a read error. This sequence joins TRBV27 and TRBJ2-7; 7 bases map to TRBD1. The V gene's germline CDR1 is MNHEY and CDR2 SMNVEV (reference sequence). The length of the CDR3 is 14 residues. The DNA of the CDR3 is TGTGCCAGCAGCAGACGGGACAGCTCCTACGGGCAGTACTTC. Translation gives CASSRRDSSYGQYF.

Concerning this clonotype: The germline gene is not matched at one end of the junction; a read error may be the cause. The chain uses TRBV9 and TRBJ1-2, with D possibly matching TRBD1 (6 bases). The germline CDR1 and CDR2 sequences are SGDLS and YYNGEE. This CDR3 comprises 16 residues. The CDR3 nucleotides read TGTGCCAGCAGCGCGTACTATTTGCCGGACAGCGGTGGCTGCACCTTC. This sequence encodes CASSAYYLPDSGGCTF.

This clonotype was picked up many times. The chain recombines TRBV27 with TRBJ2-7, with 8 bases that match TRBD1. The germline V gene has CDR1 MNHEY and CDR2 SMNVEV (reference sequence). This CDR3 has 15 residues. V lost 5 bases to trimming and J lost 2 bases; unmatched junction nucleotides: 8. The CDR3 protein is CASSTPGQGAYEQYF. CDR3 nucleotides: TGTGCCAGCAGTACCCCCGGACAGGGCGCCTACGAGCAGTACTTC.